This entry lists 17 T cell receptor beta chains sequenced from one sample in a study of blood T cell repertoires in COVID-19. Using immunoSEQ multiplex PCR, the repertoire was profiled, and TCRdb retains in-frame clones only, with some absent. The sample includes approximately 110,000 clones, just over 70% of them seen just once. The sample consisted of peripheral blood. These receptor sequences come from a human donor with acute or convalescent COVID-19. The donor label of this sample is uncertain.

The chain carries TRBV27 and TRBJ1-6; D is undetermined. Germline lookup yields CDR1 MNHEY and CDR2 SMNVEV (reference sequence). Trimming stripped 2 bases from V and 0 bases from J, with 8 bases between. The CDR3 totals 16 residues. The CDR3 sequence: CASSLLGSSYNSPLHF. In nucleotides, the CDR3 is TGTGCCAGCAGTTTACTAGGTAGCTCCTATAATTCACCCCTCCACTTT.

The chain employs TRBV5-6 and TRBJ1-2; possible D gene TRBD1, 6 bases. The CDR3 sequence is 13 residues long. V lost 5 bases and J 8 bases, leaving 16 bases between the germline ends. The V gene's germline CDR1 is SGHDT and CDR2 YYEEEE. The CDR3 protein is CASSREQGTGYTF. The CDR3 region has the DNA TGTGCCAGCAGTCGAGAACAGGGAACAGGCTACACCTTC.

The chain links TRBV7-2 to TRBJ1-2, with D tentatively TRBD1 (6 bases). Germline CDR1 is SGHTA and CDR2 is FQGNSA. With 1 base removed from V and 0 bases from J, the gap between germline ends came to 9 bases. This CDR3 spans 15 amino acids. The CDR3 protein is CASSLGQAANYGYTF. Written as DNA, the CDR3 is TGTGCCAGCAGCTTAGGACAGGCTGCTAACTATGGCTACACCTTC.

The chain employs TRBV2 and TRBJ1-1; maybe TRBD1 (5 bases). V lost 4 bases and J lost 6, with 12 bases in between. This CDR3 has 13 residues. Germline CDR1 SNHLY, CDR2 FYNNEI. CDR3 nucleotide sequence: TGTGCCAGCAGTGTCGGCAGGGTCCCTGAAGCTTTCTTT. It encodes CASSVGRVPEAFF.

CDR3 sequence: CASSHRSGGSHGYTF. The CDR3, as DNA: TGTGCCAGCAGCCACCGATCAGGGGGCTCGCACGGCTACACCTTC. This sequence joins TRBV3-1 (or the pseudogene TRBV3-2) and TRBJ1-2; 8 nucleotides line up with TRBD1. Germline CDR1 reads LGHDT; CDR2 reads YNNKEL (reference sequence). The CDR3 has 15 amino acids. With V trimmed by 3 bases and J by 8 bases, 11 bases remained unmatched.

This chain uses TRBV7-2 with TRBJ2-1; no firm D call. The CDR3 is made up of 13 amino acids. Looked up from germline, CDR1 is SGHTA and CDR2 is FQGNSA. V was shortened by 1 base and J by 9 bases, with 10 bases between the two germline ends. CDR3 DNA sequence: TGTGCCAGCAGCTTAGGCGGTGTGGCTGAGCAGTTCTTC. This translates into CASSLGGVAEQFF.

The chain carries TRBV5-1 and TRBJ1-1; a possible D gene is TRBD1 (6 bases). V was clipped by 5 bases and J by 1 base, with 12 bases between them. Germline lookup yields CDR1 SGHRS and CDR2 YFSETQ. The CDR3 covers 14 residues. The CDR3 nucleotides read TGCGCCAGCAGGCGGACAGACGAGAACACTGAAGCTTTCTTT. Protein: CASRRTDENTEAFF.

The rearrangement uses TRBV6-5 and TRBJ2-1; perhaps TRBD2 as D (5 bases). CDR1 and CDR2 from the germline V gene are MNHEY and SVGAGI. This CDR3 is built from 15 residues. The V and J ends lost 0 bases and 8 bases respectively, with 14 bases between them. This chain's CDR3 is CASSYSGIPGDEQFF. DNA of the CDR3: TGTGCCAGCAGTTACTCAGGTATCCCCGGGGATGAGCAGTTCTTC.

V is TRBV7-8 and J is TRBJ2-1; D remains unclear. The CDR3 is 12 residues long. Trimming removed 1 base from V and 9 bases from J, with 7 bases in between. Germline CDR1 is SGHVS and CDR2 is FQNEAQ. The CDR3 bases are TGTGCCAGCAGCTTAGGAGCCATTGAGCAGTTCTTC. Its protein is CASSLGAIEQFF. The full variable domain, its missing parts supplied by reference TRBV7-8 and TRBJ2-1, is GAGVSQSPRYKVAKRGQDVALRCDPISGHVSLFWYQQALGQGPEFLTYFQNEAQLDKSGLPSDRFFAERPEGSVSTLKIQRTQQEDSAVYLCASSLGAIEQFFGPGTRLTVL.

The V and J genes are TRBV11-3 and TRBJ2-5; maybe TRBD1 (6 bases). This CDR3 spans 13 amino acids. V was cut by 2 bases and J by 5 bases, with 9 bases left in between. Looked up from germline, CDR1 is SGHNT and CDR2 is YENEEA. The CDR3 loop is CASSLRTGETQYF. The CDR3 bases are TGTGCCAGCAGCTTAAGAACAGGGGAGACCCAGTACTTC.

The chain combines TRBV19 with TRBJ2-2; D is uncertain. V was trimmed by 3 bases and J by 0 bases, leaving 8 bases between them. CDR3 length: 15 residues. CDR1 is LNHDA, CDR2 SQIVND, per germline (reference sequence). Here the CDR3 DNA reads TGTGCCAGTAGTATTTTTAGTACGAACACCGGGGAGCTGTTTTTT. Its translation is CASSIFSTNTGELFF.

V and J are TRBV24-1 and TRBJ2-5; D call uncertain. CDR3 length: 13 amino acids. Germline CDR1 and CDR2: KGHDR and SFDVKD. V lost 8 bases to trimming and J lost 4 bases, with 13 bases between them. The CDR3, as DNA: TGTGCCACCAATCGGCAGGCCGGAGAGACCCAGTACTTC. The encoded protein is CATNRQAGETQYF.

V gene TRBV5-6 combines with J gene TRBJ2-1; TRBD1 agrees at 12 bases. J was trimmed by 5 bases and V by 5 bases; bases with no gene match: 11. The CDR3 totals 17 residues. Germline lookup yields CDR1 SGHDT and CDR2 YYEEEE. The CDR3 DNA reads TGTGCCAGCAGTTCTGGGACAGGGGGCCTGGGGCACAATGAGCAGTTCTTC. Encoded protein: CASSSGTGGLGHNEQFF.

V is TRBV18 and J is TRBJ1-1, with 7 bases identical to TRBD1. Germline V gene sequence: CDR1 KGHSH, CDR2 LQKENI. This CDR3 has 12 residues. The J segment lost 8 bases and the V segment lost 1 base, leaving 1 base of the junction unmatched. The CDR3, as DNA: TGTGCCAGCTCACCACAGGACAGGGAAGCTTTCTTT. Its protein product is CASSPQDREAFF.

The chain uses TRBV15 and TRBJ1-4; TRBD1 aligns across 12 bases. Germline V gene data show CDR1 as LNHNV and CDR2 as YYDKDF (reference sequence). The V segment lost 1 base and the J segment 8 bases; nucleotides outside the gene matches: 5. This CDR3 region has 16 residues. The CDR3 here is CATSRGPGQGAEKLFF. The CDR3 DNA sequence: TGTGCCACCAGCAGAGGGCCGGGACAGGGGGCGGAAAAACTGTTTTTT.

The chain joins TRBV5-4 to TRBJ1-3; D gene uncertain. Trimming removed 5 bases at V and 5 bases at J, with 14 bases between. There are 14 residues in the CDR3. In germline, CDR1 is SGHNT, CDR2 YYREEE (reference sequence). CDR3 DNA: TGTGCCAGCAGTCTATGGAGGGATAGAAACACCATATATTTT. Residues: CASSLWRDRNTIYF.

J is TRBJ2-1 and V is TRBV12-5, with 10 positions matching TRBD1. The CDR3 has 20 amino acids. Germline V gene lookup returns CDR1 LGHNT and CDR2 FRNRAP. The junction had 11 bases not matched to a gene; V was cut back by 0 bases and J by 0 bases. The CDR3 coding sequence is TGTGCTAGTGGTTTGGTACTCTCTCGGGACAGGGGCTCCTCCTACAATGAGCAGTTCTTC. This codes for CASGLVLSRDRGSSYNEQFF.